One sample yielded the 24 T cell receptor beta chains listed below, sequenced in a study of radiation and T cells in renal cell carcinoma. The time point was: baseline pretreatment blood. The treatment here: 15 Gy SBRT to primary tumor, nephrectomy 4 weeks later. Sequencing was performed with immunoSEQ multiplex PCR; in TCRdb, only in-frame clones are kept and a portion is missing. The repertoire has some 150,000 clones, 88% of them found once; the top ten carry 12%. The sequencing here drew on blood, taken from a patient whose treatment included radiotherapy and nephrectomy. Receptors originate from a woman aged 50 to 65 with renal cell carcinoma.

The V and J genes are TRBV5-1 and TRBJ2-1; D gene uncertain. The CDR3 loop spans 11 amino acids. With 0 bases removed from V and 9 bases from J, the gap between germline ends came to 4 bases. The germline CDR1 and CDR2 sequences are SGHRS and YFSETQ. The CDR3 DNA reads TGCGCCAGCAGCTTGGAGAGTGAGCAGTTCTTC. Its translation is CASSLESEQFF.

The gene calls are TRBV19 and TRBJ2-3, with D tentatively TRBD1 or TRBD2 (5 bases each). Germline V CDR1 and CDR2: LNHDA, SQIVND (reference sequence). V shed 4 bases and J shed 6 bases, with 11 bases lying between them. The CDR3 consists of 13 residues. The chain's CDR3 is CASSTGTLDTQYF. Here the CDR3 DNA reads TGTGCCAGTAGTACGGGGACCTTGGATACGCAGTATTTT.

This clone was found once. The chain couples TRBV2 to TRBJ2-3; D is perhaps TRBD2 (6 bases). The CDR3 runs to 15 residues. Looked up from germline, CDR1 is SNHLY and CDR2 is FYNNEI. Trimming removed 7 bases from V and 6 bases from J, with 20 bases in between. CDR3 protein: CASIAAGPRADTQYF. The DNA of the CDR3 is TGTGCCAGCATCGCGGCGGGACCCAGGGCTGATACGCAGTATTTT.

As to this clone: Other DNA sequences within the sample encode an identical CDR3. J is TRBJ1-2 and V is TRBV6-5; D is ambiguous. Per the germline V gene, CDR1 is MNHEY and CDR2 is SVGAGI. V gave up 4 bases and J gave up 4 bases, with 7 bases separating them. The CDR3 is made up of 12 amino acids. This chain's CDR3 is CASSFRGYGYTF. For the CDR3, the DNA is TGTGCCAGCAGTTTCCGGGGCTATGGCTACACCTTC.

The V and J genes are TRBV13 and TRBJ2-1; D unresolved. The CDR3 runs to 16 residues. Per the germline V gene, CDR1 is PRHDT and CDR2 is FYEKMQ (reference sequence). Deletions cut 5 bases from V and 0 bases from J, with 14 bases between. The CDR3 nucleotides are TGTGCCAGCAGCACCCGTATACTTAGCTCCTACAATGAGCAGTTCTTC. It codes for CASSTRILSSYNEQFF.

V and J are TRBV11-2 and TRBJ2-7; TRBD2 might be the D (6 bases). With 1 base removed from V and 3 bases from J, the gap between germline ends came to 13 bases. Germline loops: CDR1 SGHAT, CDR2 FQNNGV. The length of the CDR3 is 15 residues. The CDR3 sequence is CASSLAGRTFYEQYF. DNA of the CDR3: TGTGCCAGCAGCTTAGCAGGGAGGACGTTCTACGAGCAGTACTTC. The full variable domain, its missing parts supplied by reference TRBV11-2 and TRBJ2-7, is EAGVAQSPRYKIIEKRQSVAFWCNPISGHATLYWYQQILGQGPKLLIQFQNNGVVDDSQLPKDRFSAERLKGVDSTLKIQPAKLEDSAVYLCASSLAGRTFYEQYFGPGTRLTVT.

The rearrangement joins TRBV19 to TRBJ2-7, with D possibly matching TRBD2 (6 bases). V was pared by 3 bases and J by 5 bases, with 11 bases between. The CDR3 covers 13 residues. Germline V gene sequence: CDR1 LNHDA, CDR2 SQIVND (reference sequence). The CDR3 DNA is TGTGCCAGTAGTATTAAGGGCGGGGACGAGCAGTACTTC. Its protein is CASSIKGGDEQYF.

Here the CDR3 reads CASSGNSGGPEETQYF. CDR3 bases: TGTGCCAGCAGCGGGAATAGCGGGGGGCCGGAAGAGACCCAGTACTTC. V and J are TRBV5-6 and TRBJ2-5; 10 nucleotides agree with TRBD2. The CDR3 consists of 16 residues. Germline CDR1 and CDR2: SGHDT and YYEEEE. V shed 4 bases and J 3 bases; nucleotides not matched to a gene: 9.

The chain links TRBV2 to TRBJ1-4, with 8 bases aligning to TRBD1. The V and J ends lost 4 bases and 5 bases, in that order; junction bases with no gene match: 6. This CDR3 is 15 amino acids long. Germline assignment: CDR1 SNHLY and CDR2 FYNNEI. The CDR3 sequence: CASSAQGQENEKLFF. In nucleotides, the CDR3 is TGTGCCAGCAGTGCCCAGGGACAGGAGAATGAAAAACTGTTTTTT.

CDR3 residues: CASSVTGGIDTQYF. In DNA form, the CDR3 reads TGTGCCAGCAGTGTGACAGGGGGAATAGATACGCAGTATTTT. The V gene is TRBV2, the J gene TRBJ2-3; 9 nucleotides agree with TRBD1. V dropped 4 bases and J dropped 5; count of bases not matched to a gene: 4. The CDR3 totals 14 residues. CDR1 SNHLY and CDR2 FYNNEI come from the germline V gene. Using reference TRBV2 and TRBJ2-3 for the parts outside the CDR3, the full variable domain is EPEVTQTPSHQVTQMGQEVILRCVPISNHLYFYWYRQILGQKVEFLVSFYNNEISEKSEIFDDQFSVERPDGSNFTLKIRSTKLEDSAMYFCASSVTGGIDTQYFGPGTRLTVL.

The chain uses TRBV28 and TRBJ2-7, with TRBD1 matching 8 bases. The CDR3 loop spans 15 amino acids. CDR1 and CDR2 (germline): MDHEN, SYDVKM. J lost 3 bases, V lost 4 bases, and 8 bases had no gene match. In nucleotides, the CDR3 is TGTGCCAGCAGTTCTACCGGGACAGGACACTACGAGCAGTACTTC. Encoded protein: CASSSTGTGHYEQYF.

The chain carries TRBV29-1 and TRBJ1-2, with D uncertain. V was pared by 1 base and J by 0 bases, with 9 bases between. The germline CDR1 and CDR2 sequences are SQVTM and ANQGSEA. This CDR3 is built from 14 residues. The DNA for the CDR3 is TGCAGCGTTGAAGGATGGCCTCCTAACTATGGCTACACCTTC. The encoded protein is CSVEGWPPNYGYTF. Together with reference TRBV29-1 and TRBJ1-2, the CDR3 gives the full variable domain: SAVISQKPSRDICQRGTSLTIQCQVDSQVTMMFWYRQQPGQSLTLIATANQGSEATYESGFVIDKFPISRPNLTFSTLTVSNMSPEDSSIYLCSVEGWPPNYGYTFGSGTRLTVV.

With regard to this clone: Other DNA sequences in this specimen translate into the identical CDR3. The rearrangement joins TRBV19 to TRBJ2-5; D gene ambiguous. Germline assignment: CDR1 LNHDA and CDR2 SQIVND (reference sequence). The CDR3 has 13 amino acids. V was clipped by 1 base and J by 2 bases, with 5 bases between them. CDR3 in amino acids: CASSIARQETQYF. The CDR3 DNA sequence: TGTGCCAGTAGTATAGCCCGGCAAGAGACCCAGTACTTC.

The V call is TRBV6-5, the J call TRBJ2-3; TRBD1 might be the D (5 bases). The germline V gene has CDR1 MNHEY and CDR2 SVGAGI. The V and J ends lost 0 bases and 0 bases respectively, with 10 bases between them. The CDR3 sequence is 16 residues long. The CDR3 sequence is CASSYSFDSSTDTQYF. The DNA of the CDR3 is TGTGCCAGCAGTTACTCATTCGACAGTAGCACAGATACGCAGTATTTT.

The V gene is TRBV11-2, the J gene TRBJ2-7, with no clear D. V gave up 2 bases and J gave up 4 bases, with 6 bases separating them. The CDR3 runs to 12 residues. Germline CDR1 and CDR2: SGHAT and FQNNGV. For the CDR3, the DNA is TGTGCCAGCAGCTTAAGGCGGTACGAGCAGTACTTC. This translates into CASSLRRYEQYF.

The V gene is TRBV9, the J gene TRBJ1-4, with D perhaps matching TRBD1 (5 bases). CDR1 is SGDLS, CDR2 YYNGEE, per germline. The V gene lost 4 bases and the J gene lost 5 bases, with 12 bases spanning the gap. This CDR3 contains 14 residues. The CDR3 region is CASSKDISNEKLFF. For the CDR3, the DNA is TGTGCCAGCAGCAAGGACATTTCGAATGAAAAACTGTTTTTT.

The chain carries TRBV7-8 and TRBJ1-3; D unresolved. This CDR3 has 14 residues. Trimming cost V 5 bases and J 8 bases, with 16 bases left between them. Germline CDR1 reads SGHVS; CDR2 reads FQNEAQ. The CDR3 DNA is TGTGCCAGCAGCCGACGGTGGTTCTGGGACACCATATATTTT. As protein: CASSRRWFWDTIYF.

Of note for this clone: Distinct nucleotide sequences in the sample also encode this CDR3. The chain employs TRBV2 and TRBJ2-5; D assignment may be TRBD1 or TRBD2 (5 bases each). Germline V gene lookup returns CDR1 SNHLY and CDR2 FYNNEI. V was cut by 8 bases and J by 2 bases, with 9 bases left in between. CDR3 size: 12 residues. CDR3 in amino acids: CASGTEQETQYF. The CDR3 DNA follows: TGTGCCAGCGGGACGGAGCAAGAGACCCAGTACTTC.

The chain recombines TRBV18 with TRBJ2-7; perhaps TRBD1 as D (6 bases). This CDR3 is built from 11 residues. Trimming took 6 bases from V and 6 from J, leaving 9 bases between them. Germline CDR1 is KGHSH and CDR2 is LQKENI. The CDR3 DNA follows: TGTGCCAGCTCGCAGGGGACCGAGCAGTACTTC. Translating gives CASSQGTEQYF.

This chain links TRBV30 with TRBJ2-4; D is possibly TRBD1 or TRBD2 (6 bases each). The CDR3 loop spans 17 amino acids. Trimming left V 4 bases short and J 0 bases short, with 19 bases between. Germline V gives CDR1 GTSNPN, CDR2 SVGIG (reference sequence). The chain's CDR3 is CAWTLGAGQQAKNIQYF. The CDR3 DNA sequence: TGTGCCTGGACCTTAGGGGCGGGACAACAAGCCAAAAACATTCAGTACTTC.

The chain recombines TRBV28 with TRBJ2-3; D might be TRBD1 (6 bases). Germline V gene lookup returns CDR1 MDHEN and CDR2 SYDVKM. This CDR3 has 16 residues. The V gene lost 5 bases and the J gene lost 3 bases, with 18 bases spanning the gap. CDR3 in amino acids: CASSPNTGFPTDTQYF. CDR3 bases: TGTGCCAGCAGTCCTAACACAGGGTTCCCGACAGATACGCAGTATTTT.

This chain uses TRBV19 with TRBJ1-5; weak D call: TRBD1 (5 bases). The CDR3 contains 15 residues. CDR1 and CDR2 from the germline V gene are LNHDA and SQIVND (reference sequence). V was clipped by 2 bases and J by 4 bases, with 12 bases between them. CDR3 sequence reads: CASSIREGRNQPQHF. The CDR3 region has the DNA TGTGCCAGTAGTATAAGGGAGGGGAGGAATCAGCCCCAGCATTTT.

V is TRBV7-2 and J is TRBJ1-4, with TRBD1 identical over 9 bases. The CDR3 loop spans 14 amino acids. Trimming took 7 bases from V and 8 from J; bases not matched to a gene: 8. CDR1 and CDR2 from the germline V gene are SGHTA and FQGNSA. The CDR3 loop is CASTSGQGNEKLFF. CDR3 nucleotide sequence: TGTGCCAGCACCTCGGGACAGGGAAACGAAAAACTGTTTTTT.

The chain has TRBV7-2 and TRBJ2-7; the D is unclear. Trimming pared 1 base from V and 2 bases from J, leaving 15 bases between. CDR3 length equals 16 residues. Germline CDR1 reads SGHTA; CDR2 reads FQGNSA. The CDR3 nucleotides are TGTGCCAGCAGCTTAGGAAGAGTATCGCCCGCCTACGAGCAGTACTTC. The encoded protein is CASSLGRVSPAYEQYF.